This TCR beta chain was sequenced in a study of resident and recirculating memory T cells in vitiligo. In the study overall: Shave-biopsy epidermis from lesional and nonlesional skin was sequenced alongside PBMCs. Regarding the study as a whole: TCR sequences were not conserved across biopsy sites or patients. Clonality differed among vitiligo lesions, with no unique dominant clone.

The V gene end was trimmed by 5 bases and the J gene end by 4 bases; junction bases not matched to a gene: 18. CDR1 and CDR2 from the germline V gene are WNHNN and SYGVQD (reference sequence). The CDR3 extends over 19 amino acids. Stable vitiligo meant no lesion change over the previous 6 months. Sequencing used immunoSEQ multiplex PCR; TCRdb keeps in-frame clones, though not all of them. This table holds tens of thousands of clones, around 90% found once. This clone appeared once. Its antigen is unknown. This TCR derives from a male donor with vitiligo. The chain couples TRBV10-1 to TRBJ2-2; 8 bases match TRBD1. Sequenced sample: blood. The DNA of the CDR3 is TGCGCCAGCAGTACTGCCCGCCCCGGGACAGGTACTCCCACCGGGGAGCTGTTTTTT. As protein: CASSTARPGTGTPTGELFF.